Following are 24 T cell receptor beta chains from one sample sequenced in a study of cytomegalovirus exposure and HLA in healthy donors (dated by TCRdb to the late 2010s). The library was prepared using the immunoSEQ multiplex PCR assay. A mixture of 60 forward primers for TCR Vbeta segments and 13 reverse primers for TCR Jbeta segments was used in the multiplex PCR. As stored in TCRdb, this immuneACCESS dataset retains in-frame rearrangements with V and J assigned. A fraction of the clones does not appear; measured against another copy, unresolved V genes explain less than half of the discrepancy, and the remainder lacks a known reason. The sample table records approximately 110,000 clones; 77% of these occur just once. Around 3.5% of the sample is held by the ten biggest clonotypes. The sequenced sample was PBMCs. The source of these receptors is a human donor in good health.

This clone was seen only once. The chain recombines TRBV6-1 with TRBJ1-2; 11 bases fit TRBD1. Germline-derived CDR1 and CDR2 are MNHNS and SASEGT. V gave up 9 bases and J gave up 5 bases; unmatched junction bases: 8. CDR3 length: 14 amino acids. The CDR3 loop reads CASVLGQGAYGYTF. The CDR3 region has the DNA TGTGCCAGTGTGCTAGGACAGGGGGCGTATGGCTACACCTTC.

The chain uses TRBV27 and TRBJ2-5, with a tentative D call TRBD1 (6 bases). The length of the CDR3 is 14 residues. Trimming removed 5 bases from V and 5 bases from J, with 15 bases in between. Germline assignment: CDR1 MNHEY and CDR2 SMNVEV (reference sequence). Written as DNA, the CDR3 is TGTGCCAGCAGTCCCCGCCAGGGGTGGGAGACCCAGTACTTC. Its protein product is CASSPRQGWETQYF.

The DNA for the CDR3 is TGTGCCAGCAGCCGGGGTGGCGGGCCGGGCACCGGGGAGCTGTTTTTT. This encodes CASSRGGGPGTGELFF. The rearrangement uses TRBV7-9 and TRBJ2-2; D is perhaps TRBD2 (5 bases). Trimming took off 5 bases at V and 4 bases at J, with 17 bases between the two ends. CDR1 and CDR2 from the germline V gene are SEHNR and FQNEAQ (reference sequence). CDR3 length: 16 amino acids.

This clone was seen a few times. The chain couples TRBV5-1 to TRBJ2-7; 11 positions agree with TRBD1. The junction had 4 bases not matched to a gene; V was cut back by 4 bases and J by 4 bases. The CDR3 spans 14 residues. Germline V CDR1 and CDR2: SGHRS, YFSETQ. The CDR3 DNA is TGCGCCAGCAGCCCGGACAGGGGGCGGTACGAGCAGTACTTC. It codes for CASSPDRGRYEQYF.

This chain uses TRBV21-1 with TRBJ2-2; whether TRBD2, the table's D call, matches the DNA was not checked. TRBV21-1 is marked as a pseudogene. This CDR3 is 15 amino acids long. The CDR3 reads CASSKVRGSTGELFF. The CDR3 DNA follows: TGTGCCAGCAGCAAAGTTCGAGGGTCCACCGGGGAGCTGTTTTTT.

This sequence joins TRBV6-6 and TRBJ1-4; 9 bases are shared with TRBD1. The CDR3 runs 15 residues. V lost 7 bases, J lost 8 bases, and 11 bases stayed unmatched. Germline-derived CDR1 and CDR2 are MNHNY and SVGAGI (reference sequence). CDR3 DNA: TGTGCCAGCACCGACAGGGGGGGGGTAGGCGAAAAACTGTTTTTT. Translation gives CASTDRGGVGEKLFF.

The chain recombines TRBV5-1 with TRBJ2-7; D gene ambiguous. Germline V gene data show CDR1 as SGHRS and CDR2 as YFSETQ. V was trimmed by 0 bases and J by 7 bases, leaving 8 bases between them. This CDR3 is 12 amino acids long. CDR3 in amino acids: CASSLGLPEQYF. In DNA, the CDR3 is TGCGCCAGCAGCTTGGGACTTCCTGAGCAGTACTTC.

The chain joins TRBV15 to TRBJ1-2, with D perhaps matching TRBD1 (5 bases). The CDR3 totals 14 residues. The V gene lost 0 bases and the J gene lost 8 bases, with 13 bases spanning the gap. The V gene's germline CDR1 is LNHNV and CDR2 YYDKDF (reference sequence). The CDR3 protein is CATSREAGPRGYTF. In DNA form, the CDR3 reads TGTGCCACCAGCAGAGAGGCAGGGCCTCGGGGCTACACCTTC.

The rearrangement joins TRBV18 to TRBJ1-1; D might be TRBD1 (5 bases). The V end was cut by 6 bases, the J end by 3 bases, with 14 bases between. CDR1 is KGHSH, CDR2 LQKENI, per germline. The CDR3 has 14 residues. The CDR3 here is CASSPTAGDTEAFF. The CDR3 region has the DNA TGTGCCAGCTCGCCGACAGCGGGGGACACTGAAGCTTTCTTT.

This sequence joins TRBV7-9 and TRBJ1-3, with D perhaps matching TRBD1 (5 bases). CDR1 and CDR2 (germline): SEHNR, FQNEAQ (reference sequence). This CDR3 is built from 12 residues. The CDR3 coding sequence is TGTGGGGGGGGTTTCTCTGGAAACACCATATATTTT. Its protein product is CGGGFSGNTIYF.

The chain uses TRBV25-1 and TRBJ1-2; D call uncertain. The germline gives CDR1 MGHDK, CDR2 SYGVNS. The CDR3 consists of 10 residues. CDR3 in amino acids: CAVNRWGYTF. In DNA form, the CDR3 reads TGTGCAGTCAACCGGTGGGGCTACACCTTC.

This chain connects TRBV5-1 to TRBJ1-6; 9 bases align to TRBD1. The germline gives CDR1 SGHRS, CDR2 YFSETQ. The CDR3 sequence is 18 residues long. J gave up 7 bases and V 0 bases, and 11 bases lay outside the gene matches. In nucleotides, the CDR3 is TGCGCCAGCAGCTTGGAGATCCGGGGGACAGGGCGAAATTCACCCCTCCACTTT. It encodes CASSLEIRGTGRNSPLHF. The full variable domain, with the rest looked up from reference TRBV5-1 and TRBJ1-6, is KAGVTQTPRYLIKTRGQQVTLSCSPISGHRSVSWYQQTPGQGLQFLFEYFSETQRNKGNFPGRFSGRQFSNSRSEMNVSTLELGDSALYLCASSLEIRGTGRNSPLHFGNGTRLTVT.

This CDR3 is CASSQAPQGQGGETQYF. The CDR3 coding sequence is TGTGCCAGCAGCCAAGCCCCGCAGGGACAGGGAGGGGAGACCCAGTACTTC. This sequence joins TRBV14 and TRBJ2-5, with 9 bases identical to TRBD1. The V and J ends lost 1 base and 5 bases, in that order; junction bases with no gene match: 11. The length of the CDR3 is 17 residues. CDR1 is SGHDN, CDR2 FVKESK, per germline.

The V and J genes are TRBV5-6 and TRBJ2-2, with a possible D match to TRBD1 (6 bases). V was pared by 3 bases and J by 0 bases, with 12 bases between. The CDR3 spans 16 residues. Germline assignment: CDR1 SGHDT and CDR2 YYEEEE. CDR3 sequence (DNA): TGTGCCAGCAGCTCCGGACAGCTCGCGAACACCGGGGAGCTGTTTTTT. Its translation is CASSSGQLANTGELFF.

The chain uses TRBV27 and TRBJ1-1; 7 nucleotides agree with TRBD1. The V gene's germline CDR1 is MNHEY and CDR2 SMNVEV (reference sequence). This CDR3 spans 13 amino acids. Trimming took 7 bases from V and 4 from J; bases not matched to a gene: 6. CDR3 nucleotides: TGTGCCAGCACTCGACAGGGAGGCACTGAAGCTTTCTTT. Its protein product is CASTRQGGTEAFF.

The chain combines TRBV28 with TRBJ1-2; 9 nucleotides agree with TRBD1. Trimming cost V 0 bases and J 6 bases; bases outside gene matches: 5. In germline, CDR1 is MDHEN, CDR2 SYDVKM. This CDR3 contains 15 residues. CDR3 nucleotides: TGTGCCAGCAGTTTATGGGAGACAGGGGGAAATGGCTACACCTTC. Residues: CASSLWETGGNGYTF.

This clone was recorded only once. This chain uses TRBV1 with TRBJ2-7; the table's D gene call, TRBD1, was not cross checked with the DNA. TRBV1 is listed as a pseudogene. The CDR3 length is 16 residues. CDR3 sequence reads: CTSSHELGHCSYEQYF. The CDR3 DNA sequence: TGCACCAGCAGCCACGAGTTGGGACACTGTTCTTACGAGCAGTACTTC.

The table lists this clone with a count of one. The chain uses TRBV19 and TRBJ2-1; D perhaps matches TRBD2 (6 bases). CDR3 size: 16 residues. Germline CDR1 reads LNHDA; CDR2 reads SQIVND (reference sequence). V lost 3 bases to trimming and J lost 5 bases, with 17 bases between them. Here the CDR3 reads CASSIWGVAVNNEQFF. The CDR3 bases are TGTGCCAGTAGTATCTGGGGGGTAGCGGTGAACAATGAGCAGTTCTTC.

Note on this clone: Additional DNA sequences in this sample encode the identical CDR3. This sequence joins TRBV19 and TRBJ1-3; D may be TRBD1 (6 bases). The CDR3 sequence is 14 residues long. CDR1 and CDR2 from the germline V gene are LNHDA and SQIVND (reference sequence). The V end lost 4 bases, the J end lost 0 bases, and 7 bases lay between the germline ends. CDR3 bases: TGTGCCAGTAGTACACAGGGCTCTGGAAACACCATATATTTT. Protein sequence: CASSTQGSGNTIYF.

The chain joins TRBV6-4 to TRBJ2-1; 8 bases are shared with TRBD2. The germline V gene encodes CDR1 MRHNA and CDR2 SNTAGT. The length of the CDR3 is 15 residues. After removal of 2 bases from V and 0 bases from J, the junction contained 0 bases not matched to a gene. DNA for the CDR3: TGTGCCAGCAGTGACCGGGAGGGCTCCTACAATGAGCAGTTCTTC. Its protein product is CASSDREGSYNEQFF.

The chain links TRBV12-5 to TRBJ2-3, with TRBD1 matching 7 bases. Germline V gives CDR1 LGHNT, CDR2 FRNRAP. The CDR3 contains 13 residues. The CDR3 DNA follows: TGTGCCTTGAAGGGGGCGAGCACAGATACGCAGTATTTT. This codes for CALKGASTDTQYF. Full variable domain (rest looked up from reference TRBV12-5 and TRBJ2-3): DARVTQTPRHKVTEMGQEVTMRCQPILGHNTVFWYRQTMMQGLELLAYFRNRAPLDDSGMPKDRFSAEMPDATLATLKIQPSEPRDSAVYFCALKGASTDTQYFGPGTRLTVL.

In this sample, this clone turned up once. The chain links TRBV27 to TRBJ1-5; D is uncertain. V was shortened by 3 bases and J by 2 bases, with 11 bases between the two germline ends. The germline V gene encodes CDR1 MNHEY and CDR2 SMNVEV (reference sequence). The CDR3 extends over 15 amino acids. CDR3: CASSFIRRGNQPQHF. The CDR3 DNA is TGTGCCAGCAGTTTCATCCGGAGGGGCAATCAGCCCCAGCATTTT.

This clone has a handful of counts. The chain joins TRBV2 to TRBJ2-7; tentative D call: TRBD2 (6 bases). In germline, CDR1 is SNHLY, CDR2 FYNNEI. V was trimmed by 8 bases and J by 3 bases, leaving 17 bases between them. This CDR3 is built from 14 residues. In nucleotides, the CDR3 is TGTGCCAGCTCCCTAGTGCGGGGCAGCTACGAGCAGTACTTC. Translation: CASSLVRGSYEQYF.

This rearrangement joins TRBV11-3 to TRBJ2-7, with TRBD1 as a possible D gene (6 bases). The V end was cut by 1 base, the J end by 2 bases, with 9 bases between. The CDR3 is 14 residues long. Germline V gene data show CDR1 as SGHNT and CDR2 as YENEEA. CDR3 protein: CASSLGGDTYEQYF. In nucleotides, the CDR3 is TGTGCCAGCAGCTTAGGAGGGGACACCTACGAGCAGTACTTC.